A selection of T cell receptor beta chains follows, all from one sample in a study of high-grade serous ovarian cancer treatment subgroups. Sequenced by immunoSEQ multiplex PCR; TCRdb stores in-frame clones only, minus some. The sample carries about 16,000 clones, about 76% recorded once. Sequenced: tumor tissue. These receptors all come from a human donor with high-grade serous ovarian cancer. CDR3s include the opening cysteine and the closing phenylalanine or tryptophan. Each record gives: V gene, clone size, D gene, J gene, CDR3 DNA, CDR3 protein. D genes are given only for firm matches. Size is stated for part of the rows, as once, few or many counts, or as a class when the clone is expanded.

v_gene: TRBV13
abundance: few
d_gene: .
j_gene: TRBJ2-1
CDR3nt: TGTGCCAGCAGCTCTCGGTCTGCCTCCTACAATGAGCAGTTCTTC
CDR3aa: CASSSRSASYNEQFF

v_gene: TRBV29-1
abundance: few
d_gene: .
j_gene: TRBJ1-2
CDR3nt: TGCAGCGTCGCGGACAGTCAAGGCTACACCTTC
CDR3aa: CSVADSQGYTF

v_gene: TRBV2
abundance: few
d_gene: TRBD1
j_gene: TRBJ1-2
CDR3nt: TGTGCCAGCAGTCCGGGACAGAGGAACGGCTACACCTTC
CDR3aa: CASSPGQRNGYTF

v_gene: TRBV6-1
abundance: .
d_gene: TRBD1
j_gene: TRBJ2-3
CDR3nt: TGTGCCAGCAGTAACCGACAGGGGGCGGGGGATACGCAGTATTTT
CDR3aa: CASSNRQGAGDTQYF

v_gene: TRBV7-9
abundance: .
d_gene: .
j_gene: TRBJ1-5
CDR3nt: TGTGCCAGCAGCCCCACCGGGGCAGTGCCTCAGCCCCAGCATTTT
CDR3aa: CASSPTGAVPQPQHF

v_gene: TRBV13
abundance: few
d_gene: .
j_gene: TRBJ1-4
CDR3nt: TGTGCCAGCAGCTCTAGCGTCGGGGTGGCAGAAAAACTGTTTTTT
CDR3aa: CASSSSVGVAEKLFF

v_gene: TRBV9
abundance: .
d_gene: .
j_gene: TRBJ1-1
CDR3nt: TGTGCCAGCAGCGTAGGGGGGCCTAACACTGAAGCTTTCTTT
CDR3aa: CASSVGGPNTEAFF

v_gene: TRBV5-1
abundance: once
d_gene: .
j_gene: TRBJ2-3
CDR3nt: TGCGCCAGCAGCTTGGAAAAGTCCACAGATACGCAGTATTTT
CDR3aa: CASSLEKSTDTQYF

v_gene: TRBV7-3
abundance: .
d_gene: .
j_gene: TRBJ1-2
CDR3nt: TGTGCCAGCAGCTTAACCCGGGTTGATGGCTACACCTTC
CDR3aa: CASSLTRVDGYTF

v_gene: TRBV2
abundance: .
d_gene: .
j_gene: TRBJ2-3
CDR3nt: TGTGCCAGCAGTGCCAGTTCTAGCACAGATACGCAGTATTTT
CDR3aa: CASSASSSTDTQYF

v_gene: TRBV10-3
abundance: .
d_gene: .
j_gene: TRBJ2-5
CDR3nt: TGTGCCATCAGACCGTCTGGGGAGACCCAGTACTTC
CDR3aa: CAIRPSGETQYF